This record covers a single T cell receptor (beta chain). Its antigen remains unknown. V lost 0 bases and J lost 3, with 15 bases in between. Looked up from germline, CDR1 is SGHAT and CDR2 is FQNNGV. The CDR3 contains 16 residues. This record belongs to a study of cytomegalovirus exposure and HLA in healthy donors. Study context: The roughly 120 validation repertoires, a later analysis reported, used the same platform as the approximately 670 repertoires from the first cohort. Regarding the study as a whole: Investigators reported approximately 170 TCR beta chains as tied to cytomegalovirus. Later, an analysis found that TCR clusters from the first cohort tended to co-occur in the roughly 110 validation repertoires.

Assay used: immunoSEQ multiplex PCR; TCRdb lists only in-frame clones, some missing. The table shows about 72,000 clones, with about 93% occurring only once. This chain connects TRBV11-2 to TRBJ2-7, with D perhaps matching TRBD2 (6 bases). The sequence came from a woman aged 18-30 years in good health and CMV-seropositive. Sequenced: PBMCs. The CDR3 spells CASSLDLARGRYEQYF. The CDR3 bases are TGTGCCAGCAGCTTAGATCTTGCGCGGGGACGCTACGAGCAGTACTTC.